This T cell receptor beta chain was documented in a study of Graves' ophthalmopathy and Graves' hyperthyroidism (dated by TCRdb to 2017 to 2018). In terms of the full investigation: Peripheral blood was collected before any treatment was given, at the time of initial diagnosis. The study used TCR beta repertoire signatures to distinguish Graves' ophthalmopathy from Graves' hyperthyroidism and to predict progression to ophthalmopathy. In total, 135 blood samples were TCR-sequenced: fewer than 50 ophthalmopathy, under 80 hyperthyroidism and around 17 hyperthyroidism-to-ophthalmopathy patients. A discovery set of 90 to 100 patients (roughly 41 ophthalmopathy, 60 or so stable hyperthyroidism) was enrolled to explore V-J signatures distinguishing ophthalmopathy from hyperthyroidism. An independent validation cohort comprised some 19 hyperthyroidism patients and over 15 patients who later progressed from hyperthyroidism to ophthalmopathy. T-cell repertoires of thyroid tissue and blood were compared in six or seven hyperthyroidism patients. Once sampling was done, hyperthyroidism patients were given methimazole at a starting dose of 30 mg daily, while ophthalmopathy patients were given high-dose intravenous methylprednisolone. For training and testing, the 100 or so patients in the discovery cohort were randomly divided in a 7:3 ratio.

This clonotype was counted at least ten times. Its specific antigen is unknown. Qualities for individual bases were not recorded, and no much larger clone is one base off. Study-level results and caveats: Most of the expanded thyroid clonotypes with a frequency above 0.001 were also detected in blood, and it was suggested that the thyroid immune response may be reflected by blood repertoires. Ophthalmopathy was separated from stable hyperthyroidism by the 13-signature model with just under 90% sensitivity and 81.08% specificity in cross-validation and with 80%/75% in the test set. Sample size was not predetermined statistically, and investigators were not blinded to group allocation. In validation, the model predicted ophthalmopathy progression with about 71% sensitivity and 72.22% specificity; approximately 12 predicted patients were CT-confirmed with GO in a median of 6.5 months.

For repertoire sequencing, the TCR beta CDR3 regions were amplified from RNA transcripts. The first round was an RT-PCR using HTBI primers with the Qiagen OneStep RT-PCR kit, and this first round was followed by a second-round multiplex PCR, then size selection and purification. The libraries underwent paired-end sequencing with 100 bp reads on an Illumina HiSeq2000. The study's own analysis went as follows. Reads were processed with SOAPnuke, discarding reads with adapters, uncalled bases, mean Phred below 15, or no exact constant-primer or identifier match. COPE v1.2.5 was used to merge the high-quality paired reads. Unique nucleotide sequences were defined as clonotypes and aligned to IMGT TRB V, D and J references using MiTCR v1.1. Only V-J combinations with frequency above 0.0001 were analysed, covering about 99% of repertoires. For each V-J combination, a TCR clonal expansion and chaos score was defined as the ratio of F50 clonal expansion to chaos observed in the TCRdist matrix. Features were reduced by Welch's t-statistics and random forest to around 13 V-J combinations, which fed a naive Bayes classifier. Thyroid-blood repertoire similarity was quantified with the Morisita-Horn index. The public reads were run again by TCRdb, first through fastp at Q25 and then through MiXCR, and only productive beta chains were kept. CDR3 protein sequences are deduplicated, and each keeps its most common genes and DNA. The V and J calls come from TCRdb's annotation, not from the publication. Recorded for this sample are 620,000 or so distinct CDR3 sequences; 20% to 25% of them occurred a single time. Approximately 7% of the sample goes to the ten largest clones.

Stable hyperthyroidism was defined as no progression to ophthalmopathy within 18 months of follow-up. Hyperthyroidism patients were newly diagnosed, with disease duration under 2 months, and aged 18 to 65 years. Patients were excluded if they had other autoimmune diseases, uncontrolled infections, pregnancy or lactation. Clinical symptoms, serum thyroxine, TRAb, thyroid ultrasound and orbital computed tomography formed the basis of the diagnosis. Using Ficoll-Paque density gradient centrifugation, PBMCs were isolated from less than 11 ml of fresh peripheral blood. Total RNA was extracted with Trizol reagent and quality-checked on an Agilent 2100 Bioanalyzer. This receptor was obtained from a woman in her late teens or twenties with stable Graves' hyperthyroidism. Some clones in this sample may be carry-over from other donors' samples. Donor details come from another sample of the same person, matched by shared clones. The specimen sequenced was peripheral blood.

This receptor carries the CDR3 CAWSLSHEQYF. The bases are TGTGCCTGGAGCCTTAGTCACGAGCAGTACTTC. The V and J genes are TRBV30 and TRBJ2-7, with no reliable assignment of the D segment. Spanning cysteine to phenylalanine, the CDR3 consists of 11 amino acids. Only CDR3 DNA remains: 33 bases, in frame from the first base. The germline V gene (reference sequence) sets CDR1 to GTSNPN and CDR2 to SVGIG. V is shortened by 3 bases, J by 5 bases, and the region joining them spans 8 bases.